This TCR beta chain was observed in a study of metastatic and nonmetastatic thyroid tumors. Study details: Across peripheral blood and tumor or nodule tissue samples taken from malignant and benign thyroid patients, the repertoires were compared with one another.

This clone was seen ten or more times. MiXCR was used by TCRdb to re-call the PCR reads. The sample has about 47,000 clones, 24% seen once. V trimming: 6 bases; J trimming: 2 bases; junction bases outside the gene matches: 6. Germline CDR1 MDHEN, CDR2 SYDVKM. This CDR3 has 15 amino acids. No treatment of any kind had been given to any patient before thyroid surgery. The source material was blood. The chain recombines TRBV28 with TRBJ2-7; 11 nucleotides match TRBD2. This sequence originates from a male donor with papillary thyroid cancer or a benign thyroid nodule (not recorded which). Some clones in this sample may be carry-over from other donors' samples. The CDR3 DNA reads TGTGCCAGCAGGCCCGGGACTAGCGGTACCTACGAGCAGTACTTC. Amino acid sequence: CASRPGTSGTYEQYF.